This passage covers 4 T cell receptor beta chains from one sample sequenced in a study of blood T cells in healthy people across ages. Next came a second PCR, run for about 6 to 12 cycles, which used a sample-barcoded 5' primer along with a J-beta primer mix. One entry per CDR3 protein results from TCRdb running MiXCR on the 5' RACE reads. Counted here are around 1,500,000 distinct CDR3 sequences, over 25% occurring once; the ten biggest clones make up 7% to 9%. The sequencing input was blood. The source of these receptors is a woman in her 30s in good health.

V is TRBV12-3 or TRBV12-4 and J is TRBJ2-1; 8 nucleotides agree with TRBD1. This CDR3 spans 16 amino acids. V lost 6 bases, J lost 7 bases, and 14 bases stayed unmatched. Written as DNA, the CDR3 is TGTGCCAGCAGATACTACTCCGGGACAGGACCTAATGAGCAGTTCTTC. This sequence encodes CASRYYSGTGPNEQFF.

The chain joins TRBV5-1 to TRBJ2-3; D may be TRBD2 (6 bases). V was trimmed by 1 base and J by 4 bases, leaving 13 bases between them. Germline loops: CDR1 SGHRS, CDR2 YFSETQ. CDR3 length: 15 residues. CDR3 loop: CASSLLALGADTQYF. CDR3 bases: TGCGCCAGCAGCTTGCTAGCGCTTGGGGCAGATACGCAGTATTTT.

As for this clonotype: An end of the junction does not agree with germline; a read error may underlie this. The chain recombines TRBV12-3 or TRBV12-4 with TRBJ1-5; D may be TRBD1 (5 bases). CDR3 length equals 16 residues. The DNA for the CDR3 is TGTGCCAGCAGTTCACGCCCCAGGGACCCCAATCAGTCCCAGCATTTT. Its translation is CASSSRPRDPNQSQHF.

The chain couples TRBV5-1 to TRBJ2-7; 11 nucleotides agree with TRBD2. Germline-derived CDR1 and CDR2 are SGHRS and YFSETQ. V dropped 3 bases and J dropped 1; count of bases not matched to a gene: 3. This CDR3 region has 15 residues. CDR3 bases: TGCGCCAGCAGCTGGAGACTAGCGGGGTCCTACGAGCAGTACTTC. It translates to CASSWRLAGSYEQYF.